This record concerns one TCR beta chain sequence. This sample was included in a study of blood T cell repertoires in COVID-19. The data were produced by immunoSEQ multiplex PCR, yet TCRdb's version contains in-frame clones alone and is incomplete. The sample has approximately 280,000 clones, approximately 84% seen once. Germline loops: CDR1 MDHEN, CDR2 SYDVKM. The CDR3 covers 16 residues. V was cut by 3 bases and J by 0 bases, with 12 bases left in between. The J gene is TRBJ1-5, the V gene TRBV28; tentatively, D is TRBD1 (5 bases). The clonotype was recovered from a human donor with COVID-19, enrolled during active disease. The donor label of this sample is uncertain. The sample consisted of peripheral blood. In DNA form, the CDR3 reads TGTGCCAGCAGTTTTCCGGGACTCCGTAGCAATCAGCCCCAGCATTTT. Amino acid sequence: CASSFPGLRSNQPQHF.